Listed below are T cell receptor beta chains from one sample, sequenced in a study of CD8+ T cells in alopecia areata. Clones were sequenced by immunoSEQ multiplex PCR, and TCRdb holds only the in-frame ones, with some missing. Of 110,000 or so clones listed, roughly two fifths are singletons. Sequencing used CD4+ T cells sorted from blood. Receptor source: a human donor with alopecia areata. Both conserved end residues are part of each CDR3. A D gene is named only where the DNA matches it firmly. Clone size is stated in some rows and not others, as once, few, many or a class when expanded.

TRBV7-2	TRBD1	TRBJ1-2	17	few	CASSSTGTGVMGAGYTF	TGTGCCAGCAGCTCGACCGGGACAGGGGTGATGGGGGCTGGCTACACCTTC
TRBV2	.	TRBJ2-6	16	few	CASSEHRRTGANVLTF	TGTGCCAGCAGTGAACATCGGCGGACTGGGGCCAACGTCCTGACTTTC
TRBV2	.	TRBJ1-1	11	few	CASSVNREAFF	TGTGCCAGCAGTGTGAACCGTGAAGCTTTCTTT
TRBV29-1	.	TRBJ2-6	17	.	CSVENPRPRHGANVLTF	TGCAGCGTTGAGAACCCCCGCCCGCGGCACGGGGCCAACGTCCTGACTTTC
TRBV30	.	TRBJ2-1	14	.	CAWSGVSSYNEQFF	TGTGCCTGGAGCGGTGTGAGCTCCTACAATGAGCAGTTCTTC
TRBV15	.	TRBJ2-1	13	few	CATSASDNDEQFF	TGTGCCACCAGCGCCTCGGACAACGATGAGCAGTTCTTC
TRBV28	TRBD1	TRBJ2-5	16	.	CASSPPRTGGWKTQYF	TGTGCCAGCAGTCCCCCCCGGACAGGGGGGTGGAAGACCCAGTACTTC
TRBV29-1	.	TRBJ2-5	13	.	CSVVIGAGETQYF	TGCAGCGTTGTTATTGGGGCGGGGGAGACCCAGTACTTC
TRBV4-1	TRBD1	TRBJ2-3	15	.	CASSQTGTGSDTQYF	TGCGCCAGCAGCCAAACCGGGACAGGGTCAGATACGCAGTATTTT
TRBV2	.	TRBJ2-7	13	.	CASRMDSPYEQYF	TGTGCCAGCAGGATGGACAGCCCCTACGAGCAGTACTTC
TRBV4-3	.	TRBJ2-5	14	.	CASSQDALGETQYF	TGCGCCAGCAGCCAAGACGCCCTCGGAGAGACCCAGTACTTC
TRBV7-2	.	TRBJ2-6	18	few	CASSRTDRVRSGANVLTF	TGTGCCAGCAGCCGCACTGACAGAGTACGCTCTGGGGCCAACGTCCTGACTTTC
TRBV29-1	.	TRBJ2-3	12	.	CSVETITDTQYF	TGCAGCGTTGAAACCATCACAGATACGCAGTATTTT
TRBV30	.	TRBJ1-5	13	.	CAWSSGDRQPQHF	TGTGCCTGGTCCTCGGGGGACCGGCAGCCCCAGCATTTT
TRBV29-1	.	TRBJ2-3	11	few	CSASSTDTQYF	TGCAGCGCCTCTAGCACAGATACGCAGTATTTT
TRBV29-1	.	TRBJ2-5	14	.	CSVVGQGYGETQYF	TGCAGCGTTGTAGGCCAGGGCTATGGGGAGACCCAGTACTTC
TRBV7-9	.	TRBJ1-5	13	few	CASSLVPDQPQHF	TGTGCCAGCAGCTTAGTGCCCGATCAGCCCCAGCATTTT
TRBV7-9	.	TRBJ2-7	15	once	CASSTWGGPDNEQYF	TGTGCCAGCAGCACCTGGGGGGGGCCCGACAACGAGCAGTACTTC
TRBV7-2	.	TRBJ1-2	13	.	CASSFTGYYGYTF	TGTGCCAGCAGCTTTACAGGGTACTATGGCTACACCTTC
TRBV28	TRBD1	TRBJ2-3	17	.	CASSPLTGGFFTDTQYF	TGTGCCAGCAGTCCCTTGACAGGGGGCTTTTTCACAGATACGCAGTATTTT
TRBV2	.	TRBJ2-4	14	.	CASNGDGLGNIQYF	TGTGCCAGCAATGGGGACGGCCTAGGGAACATTCAGTACTTC
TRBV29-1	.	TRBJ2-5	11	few	CSVVRVETQYF	TGCAGCGTTGTTCGGGTGGAGACCCAGTACTTC
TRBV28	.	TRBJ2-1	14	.	CASSLTDRYNEQFF	TGTGCCAGCAGTTTAACTGACCGGTACAATGAGCAGTTCTTC
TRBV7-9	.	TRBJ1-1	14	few	CASSLQGLDTEAFF	TGTGCCAGCAGCTTACAGGGGTTGGACACTGAAGCTTTCTTT
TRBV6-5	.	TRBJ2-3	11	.	CASSHGNTQYF	TGTGCCAGCTCTCACGGGAATACGCAGTATTTT
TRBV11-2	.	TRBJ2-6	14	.	CAIPTGPGANVLTF	TGTGCCATCCCTACGGGCCCTGGGGCCAACGTCCTGACTTTC
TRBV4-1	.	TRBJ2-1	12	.	CASSSQGFEQFF	TGCGCCAGCAGCTCACAGGGCTTTGAGCAGTTCTTC
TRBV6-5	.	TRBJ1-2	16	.	CASSYQGGQRRNGYTF	TGTGCCAGCAGTTACCAGGGCGGGCAGCGAAGAAATGGCTACACCTTC
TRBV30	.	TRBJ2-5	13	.	CAWSVLLQETQYF	TGTGCCTGGAGTGTACTCCTGCAAGAGACCCAGTACTTC
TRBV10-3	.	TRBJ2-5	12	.	CAISESTETQYF	TGTGCCATCAGTGAGTCGACCGAGACCCAGTACTTC
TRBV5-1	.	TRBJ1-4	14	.	CASSLLSTNEKLFF	TGCGCCAGCAGCTTGCTCTCAACTAATGAAAAACTGTTTTTT
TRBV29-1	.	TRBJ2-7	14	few	CSVHAGQGSYEQYF	TGCAGCGTCCACGCTGGTCAGGGCAGTTACGAGCAGTACTTC
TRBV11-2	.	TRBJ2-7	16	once	CASSLEVAGPSYEQYF	TGTGCCAGCAGCTTAGAAGTTGCGGGGCCCTCCTACGAGCAGTACTTC
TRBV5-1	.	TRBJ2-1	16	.	CASSPGQHRTNNEQFF	TGCGCCAGCAGCCCTGGCCAGCACCGGACCAACAATGAGCAGTTCTTC
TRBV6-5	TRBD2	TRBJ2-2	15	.	CATRGLAAYTGELFF	TGTGCCACCAGAGGACTAGCGGCATACACCGGGGAGCTGTTTTTT
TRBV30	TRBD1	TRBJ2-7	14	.	CAWSTPGTGYEQYF	TGTGCCTGGAGCACCCCTGGGACAGGTTACGAGCAGTACTTC
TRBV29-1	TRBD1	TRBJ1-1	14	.	CSVMSGTGSTEAFF	TGCAGCGTTATGTCGGGGACAGGGAGCACTGAAGCTTTCTTT
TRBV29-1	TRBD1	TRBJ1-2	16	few	CSVETNQGAANYGYTF	TGCAGCGTCGAAACAAACCAGGGGGCAGCGAACTATGGCTACACCTTC
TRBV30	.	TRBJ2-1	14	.	CAWMGAGVYNEQFF	TGTGCCTGGATGGGGGCGGGAGTTTACAATGAGCAGTTCTTC
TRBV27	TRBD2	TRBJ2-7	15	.	CASSLSGLAGSEQYF	TGTGCCAGCAGTTTGTCGGGACTAGCGGGCTCCGAGCAGTACTTC
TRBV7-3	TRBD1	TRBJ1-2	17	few	CASSAYPRQGRADGYTF	TGTGCCAGCAGCGCATACCCCCGACAGGGAAGGGCGGATGGCTACACCTTC
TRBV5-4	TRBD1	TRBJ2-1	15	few	CASSSGQGGGNEQFF	TGTGCCAGCAGCTCGGGACAGGGAGGCGGCAATGAGCAGTTCTTC
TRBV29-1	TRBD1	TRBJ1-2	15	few	CSVSFNRGLGYGYTF	TGCAGCGTTTCCTTCAACAGGGGGCTGGGCTATGGCTACACCTTC
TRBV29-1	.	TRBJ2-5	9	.	CSVDETQYF	TGCAGCGTTGATGAGACCCAGTACTTC
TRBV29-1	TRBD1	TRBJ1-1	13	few	CSGQGQQNTEAFF	TGCAGCGGACAGGGACAGCAGAACACTGAAGCTTTCTTT
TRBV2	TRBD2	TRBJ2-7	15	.	CASSERLAGAYEQYF	TGTGCCAGCAGTGAACGACTAGCGGGGGCGTACGAGCAGTACTTC
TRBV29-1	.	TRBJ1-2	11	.	CSVEGHGYCTF	TGCAGCGTTGAGGGACACGGTTATTGCACCTTC
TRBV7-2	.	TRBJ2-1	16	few	CASSKNQGGVYNEQFF	TGTGCCAGCAGCAAAAACCAGGGTGGAGTCTACAATGAGCAGTTCTTC
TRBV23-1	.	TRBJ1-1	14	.	CASSQQEEDSEAFF	TGCGCCAGCAGTCAACAGGAGGAGGACTCTGAAGCTTTCTTT
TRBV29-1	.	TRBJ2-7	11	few	CSVGTSYEQYF	TGCAGCGTAGGGACGTCCTACGAGCAGTACTTC
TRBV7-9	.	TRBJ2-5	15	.	CASSSLWGDLRTQYF	TGTGCCAGCAGCTCCCTGTGGGGTGACTTACGGACCCAGTACTTC
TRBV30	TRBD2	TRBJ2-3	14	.	CAWRLGAGADTQYF	TGTGCCTGGAGGCTAGGGGCGGGAGCGGATACGCAGTATTTT
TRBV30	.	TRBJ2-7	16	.	CAWTRSGVLSPYEQYF	TGTGCCTGGACTCGCTCCGGGGTCCTCTCTCCCTACGAGCAGTACTTC